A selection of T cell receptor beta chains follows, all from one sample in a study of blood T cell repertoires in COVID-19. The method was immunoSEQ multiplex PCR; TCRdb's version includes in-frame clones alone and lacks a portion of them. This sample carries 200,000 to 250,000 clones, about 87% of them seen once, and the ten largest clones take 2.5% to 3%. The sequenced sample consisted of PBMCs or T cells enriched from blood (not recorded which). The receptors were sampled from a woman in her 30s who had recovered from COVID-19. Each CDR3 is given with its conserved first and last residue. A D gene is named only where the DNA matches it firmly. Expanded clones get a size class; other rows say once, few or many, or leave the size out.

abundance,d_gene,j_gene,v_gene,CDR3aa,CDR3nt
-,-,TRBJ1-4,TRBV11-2,CASSWGNTGLANEKLFF,TGTGCCAGCAGCTGGGGGAACACAGGGTTGGCTAATGAAAAACTGTTTTTT
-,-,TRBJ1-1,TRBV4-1,CASSQDRLYTEAFF,TGCGCCAGCAGCCAAGATAGACTTTACACTGAAGCTTTCTTT
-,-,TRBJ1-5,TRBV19,CASSTPGSNQPQHF,TGTGCCAGTAGTACTCCAGGTAGCAATCAGCCCCAGCATTTT
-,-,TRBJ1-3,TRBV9,CASSDRTSSGNTIYF,TGTGCCAGCAGCGACAGAACAAGCTCTGGAAACACCATATATTTT
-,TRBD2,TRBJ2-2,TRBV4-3,CASSPLSGSTGELFF,TGCGCCAGCAGCCCCCTTAGCGGGTCTACCGGGGAGCTGTTTTTT
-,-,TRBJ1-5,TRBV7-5,CVRSFDQPQHF,TGTGTCAGAAGCTTCGATCAGCCCCAGCATTTT
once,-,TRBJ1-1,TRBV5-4,CASSLSRARGTEAFF,TGTGCCAGCAGCTTGAGTAGGGCGCGGGGCACTGAAGCTTTCTTT
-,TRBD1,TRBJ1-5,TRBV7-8,CASSLLRGQQPQHF,TGTGCCAGCAGCTTACTCAGGGGGCAGCAGCCCCAGCATTTT
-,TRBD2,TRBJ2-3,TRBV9,CASSVSERGDGTQYF,TGTGCCAGCAGCGTCTCAGAGCGGGGGGACGGTACGCAGTATTTT
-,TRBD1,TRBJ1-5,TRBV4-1,CASSQTGRRTGQWQPQHF,TGCGCCAGCAGCCAAACGGGTAGAAGGACAGGTCAGTGGCAGCCCCAGCATTTT
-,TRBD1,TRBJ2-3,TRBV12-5,CASGWPGQGSTDTQYF,TGTGCTAGTGGTTGGCCGGGACAGGGGAGCACAGATACGCAGTATTTT
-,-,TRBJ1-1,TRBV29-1,CSVLRVTGTEAFF,TGCAGCGTTTTACGCGTTACTGGCACTGAAGCTTTCTTT
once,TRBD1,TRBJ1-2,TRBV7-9,CASSFTGAFYGYTF,TGTGCCAGCAGCTTCACAGGGGCTTTCTATGGCTACACCTTC